This TCR beta chain was sequenced for a study of early T cells in non-severe SARS-CoV-2 infection. TCRdb reanalysed the 5' RACE reads using MiXCR and keeps one entry per CDR3 protein. The sample includes 20,000 or so distinct CDR3 sequences, around 5% seen only once; the top ten take approximately 5.7%. The CDR3 has 15 amino acids. CDR1 and CDR2 (germline): SGHAT, FQNNGV. Between the trimmed V and J ends, which lost 2 bases and 3 bases, there was a span of 12 bases. Material for sequencing was whole blood. The sequence came from an adult who was a healthcare worker with PCR-confirmed SARS-CoV-2 infection or an uninfected control (not recorded which). The rearrangement joins TRBV11-2 to TRBJ2-3; maybe TRBD2 (7 bases). DNA of the CDR3: TGTGCCAGCAGCTTACGGGGGGCTCGAACAGATACGCAGTATTTT. Its protein is CASSLRGARTDTQYF.